This is a list of T cell receptor beta chains from one sample in a study of blood T cell repertoires in COVID-19. TCRdb's table, derived via immunoSEQ multiplex PCR, lists solely in-frame clones and lacks some. The sample has 280,000 or so clones; 90% are singletons. Sequenced input: PBMCs or T cells enriched from blood (not recorded which). All receptors come from a woman aged 18-29 years with acute COVID-19. Both conserved end residues are part of each CDR3. A D gene is named only where the DNA matches it firmly. The listing skips clone size in some rows; elsewhere it reads once, few, many or a size class.

j_gene: TRBJ2-3
v_gene: TRBV3-1/TRBV3-2
abundance: .
d_gene: .
CDR3aa: CASSQDFSWGLHTDTQYF
CDR3nt: TGTGCCAGCAGCCAAGATTTCTCATGGGGGCTCCACACAGATACGCAGTATTTT

j_gene: TRBJ2-7
v_gene: TRBV7-8
abundance: .
d_gene: TRBD1
CDR3aa: CASSPSDRAHYEQYF
CDR3nt: TGTGCCAGCAGCCCCTCGGACAGGGCCCACTACGAGCAGTACTTC

j_gene: TRBJ1-2
v_gene: TRBV6-5
abundance: .
d_gene: TRBD1
CDR3aa: CASSTDRGNYGYTF
CDR3nt: TGTGCCAGCAGTACCGACAGGGGGAACTATGGCTACACCTTC

j_gene: TRBJ1-1
v_gene: TRBV7-9
abundance: .
d_gene: .
CDR3aa: CASSLGGLNTEAFF
CDR3nt: TGTGCCAGCAGCTTAGGGGGGCTGAACACTGAAGCTTTCTTT

j_gene: TRBJ1-1
v_gene: TRBV21-1
abundance: .
d_gene: .
CDR3aa: CASSKIPGTGGSAFF
CDR3nt: TGTGCCAGCAGCAAGATCCCGGGGACAGGGGGTTCGGCTTTCTTT

j_gene: TRBJ1-3
v_gene: TRBV7-2
abundance: few
d_gene: TRBD1
CDR3aa: CASSLGTGVGNTIYF
CDR3nt: TGTGCCAGCAGCTTGGGGACAGGGGTGGGAAACACCATATATTTT

j_gene: TRBJ1-1
v_gene: TRBV7-3
abundance: .
d_gene: .
CDR3aa: CASSQSGFTEAFF
CDR3nt: TGTGCCAGCAGCCAATCCGGGTTCACTGAAGCTTTCTTT

j_gene: TRBJ2-7
v_gene: TRBV7-9
abundance: .
d_gene: .
CDR3aa: CASSLEVERASEEQYF
CDR3nt: TGTGCCAGCAGCTTAGAAGTGGAGCGGGCATCGGAAGAGCAGTACTTC

j_gene: TRBJ2-2
v_gene: TRBV18
abundance: .
d_gene: TRBD2
CDR3aa: CASSPRLAGNPGELFF
CDR3nt: TGTGCCAGCTCACCCCGACTAGCGGGAAACCCCGGGGAGCTGTTTTTT

j_gene: TRBJ2-7
v_gene: TRBV30
abundance: .
d_gene: TRBD1
CDR3aa: CAWRRDSQSYEQYF
CDR3nt: TGTGCCTGGAGACGGGACAGCCAATCCTACGAGCAGTACTTC

j_gene: TRBJ2-7
v_gene: TRBV30
abundance: once
d_gene: .
CDR3aa: CAWRSLHRRGHEQYF
CDR3nt: TGTGCCTGGCGATCCTTACACCGCAGGGGCCACGAGCAGTACTTC